This T cell receptor (beta chain) appears in the sequencing data of a study of shared clonotypes between healthy human individuals. Study summary: A donor's plate count was three for CD4 naive and three for CD4 memory; CD8 naive had two and CD8 memory one. Study-level results: Across a handful of donors, naive CD4 shared roughly 5%, naive CD8 around 4%, memory CD4 2% to 2.5%, memory CD8 about 0.4%. Naive subsets usually exceeded memory subsets in estimated richness.

Concerning this clone: What it recognizes is unknown.

V lost 2 bases to trimming and J lost 3 bases, with 11 bases between them. The CDR3 extends over 14 amino acids. Germline lookup yields CDR1 SGHVS and CDR2 FQNEAQ. Under the authors' procedure: Junction-only sequences without quality scores were provided by ImmunoSEQ, so filtering was different. Method: immunoSEQ multiplex PCR; TCRdb's copy keeps in-frame clones and lacks some. The V and J calls and clone size are taken from that table; D and trimming were inferred from the DNA. Of 550,000 to 750,000 clones listed, about 91% are singletons. Naive CD8 cells were CD45RO-negative, positively selected for CCR7, excluding terminally differentiated effector memory CD45RA+ cells.

The sample comprised naive CD8+ T cells sorted from blood. The sequence was obtained from a young man in good health. The V and J genes are TRBV7-8 and TRBJ2-7; D perhaps matches TRBD2 (6 bases). CDR3 in amino acids: CASSLLSSDYEQYF. DNA of the CDR3: TGTGCCAGCAGCTTACTGTCTAGCGACTACGAGCAGTACTTC.